This T cell receptor (beta chain) was recovered during a study of OX40 agonist ivuxolimab in advanced cancers. For the study at large: The dose-escalation cohort had hepatocellular carcinoma, melanoma, renal cell or head and neck cancer. Study observations and caveats: Mean expanded clone counts were higher in CD8+ than CD4+ T cells. Doses of 0.1 to 3.0 mg/kg were accompanied by clonal expansion of CD4+ and CD8+ blood T cells by week 6. Compared with others, partial responders at 0.1-3.0 mg/kg displayed clonal expansion among the lowest.

V was pared by 5 bases and J by 10 bases, with 24 bases between. From germline, CDR1 is SGHTA and CDR2 FQGTGA. The CDR3 totals 16 residues. For this clone: Its antigen is not known.

Repertoires were generated with immunoSEQ multiplex PCR, while TCRdb's copy carries only in-frame clones and drops some. The sample lists approximately 69,000 clones, around 89% seen once, with 10% to 13% in the top ten. The source material was CD4+ or CD8+ T cells sorted from blood, sampled in a trial of the OX40 agonist ivuxolimab. The chain links TRBV7-3 to TRBJ2-1; a weak D match, TRBD2 (5 bases). This TCR was sampled from an adult with an advanced solid tumor such as melanoma, head and neck, liver or kidney cancer. This CDR3 is CASSRVERSGMKEQFF. The CDR3 bases are TGTGCCAGCAGCCGGGTGGAACGCTCGGGGATGAAAGAGCAGTTCTTC. The complete variable domain, with remaining parts taken from reference TRBV7-3 and TRBJ2-1, reads GAGVSQTPSNKVTEKGKYVELRCDPISGHTALYWYRQSLGQGPEFLIYFQGTGAADDSGLPNDRFFAVRPEGSVSTLKIQRTERGDSAVYLCASSRVERSGMKEQFFGPGTRLTVL.